What follows describes a single TCR beta chain. Conventional CD4 T cells were sorted as CD4+CD127+ cells. The data originate from a study of B cell selection in AIRE deficiency. Clones were read by immunoSEQ multiplex PCR, and TCRdb kept only the in-frame ones, dropping some. The sample shows 20,000 to 30,000 clones, approximately 96% of them seen only once. The TCR sequence derives from a human donor with AIRE deficiency. The sequencing input was conventional CD4+ T cells sorted from PBMCs.

CDR3 nucleotides: TGTGCCAGCAGCTTAGACAGGCGCCACGAGCAGTACTTC. It translates to CASSLDRRHEQYF. The gene calls are TRBV7-1 and TRBJ2-7, with D possibly TRBD1 on 6 matching bases. TRBV7-1 is recorded as an ORF, its role being uncertain. This CDR3 has 13 amino acids. V was trimmed by 4 bases and J by 5 bases, leaving 12 bases between them.